This paragraph reports one TCR beta chain. Its antigen remains unidentified. These data are taken from a study of T cell responses to AZD1222 COVID-19 vaccine. Study-level results: Mapped onto spike, vaccine-associated CD4 TCRs spanned it and were dominant at 160-218 and 743-854. The donor group comprised mostly white British people and more females; the analysis possibly underestimated clonal diversity. The peak T cell response came first, and repertoires were sampled only after it. Once two AZD1222 doses were given, Spike-specific TCR breadth and depth went up.

Here immunoSEQ multiplex PCR was the method, and the copy in TCRdb shows in-frame clones only, minus some. The sample lists about 150,000 clones, around four fifths occurring once. Germline V gene sequence: CDR1 SNHLY, CDR2 FYNNEI. V lost 7 bases, J lost 4 bases, and 15 bases lay in between. The CDR3 covers 14 residues. The gene calls are TRBV2 and TRBJ2-3, with D tentatively TRBD1 or TRBD2 (6 bases each). The input for sequencing was peripheral blood, taken on day 0 of MenACWY control vaccination. The TCR comes from an adult in good health. The CDR3 loop is CASMLGGWADTQYF. The CDR3 DNA follows: TGTGCCAGCATGTTGGGGGGCTGGGCAGATACGCAGTATTTT.